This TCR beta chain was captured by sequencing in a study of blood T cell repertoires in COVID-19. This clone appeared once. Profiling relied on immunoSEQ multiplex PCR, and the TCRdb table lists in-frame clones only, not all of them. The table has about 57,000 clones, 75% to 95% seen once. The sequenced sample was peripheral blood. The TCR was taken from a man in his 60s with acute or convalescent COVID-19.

CDR3 DNA: TGTGCCAGCGGGCAGGGGATGCGGGAAAAACTGTTTTTT. It codes for CASGQGMREKLFF. This sequence joins TRBV2 and TRBJ1-4; weak D call: TRBD1 (6 bases). Germline loops: CDR1 SNHLY, CDR2 FYNNEI. The V and J ends lost 8 bases and 8 bases respectively, with 15 bases between them. The CDR3 totals 13 residues.